A single sample gave rise to the 9 T cell receptor beta chains below, sequenced in a study of spatial heterogeneity in lung cancer. MiXCR, applied by TCRdb to the 5' RACE reads, yields one record per CDR3 protein. The table has about 40,000 distinct CDR3 sequences, 4% to 6% seen once. Time point denoted: sample taken at primary tumor resection. No cell sorting; template was whole RNA from tumor, lung tissue or PBMC. The sample in question was PBMCs, obtained at surgery. The receptors originated from a female donor with early-stage non-small cell lung cancer.

This clonotype was observed many times. The V call is TRBV4-3, the J call TRBJ1-1; TRBD1 is a possible D gene (5 bases). V was clipped by 1 base and J by 3 bases, with 9 bases between them. The CDR3 is 14 residues long. Germline values: CDR1 LGHNA, CDR2 YSLEER. The CDR3 loop is CASSQGGMDTEAFF. The CDR3 region has the DNA TGCGCCAGCAGCCAAGGGGGGATGGACACTGAAGCTTTCTTT.

This chain connects TRBV20-1 to TRBJ1-5, with 9 bases identical to TRBD1. Germline V lookup: CDR1 DFQATT, CDR2 SNEGSKA (reference sequence). CDR3 length equals 16 residues. V shed 0 bases, J shed 4 bases, and the junction held 7 bases outside the gene matches. DNA for the CDR3: TGCAGTGCTAGAGATCGAGGGACAGGGCTTAATCAGCCCCAGCATTTT. Its translation is CSARDRGTGLNQPQHF.

In its sample, this clonotype was seen many times. The CDR3 loop is CASSLREGQDNQPQHF. CDR3 coding DNA: TGTGCCAGCAGCTTGCGGGAGGGTCAGGACAATCAGCCCCAGCATTTT. The chain couples TRBV5-6 to TRBJ1-5, with D uncertain. From germline, CDR1 is SGHDT and CDR2 YYEEEE. This CDR3 has 16 amino acids. The V and J ends lost 1 base and 3 bases respectively, with 14 bases between them.

Ten or more counts support this clonotype. The chain couples TRBV25-1 to TRBJ2-5; 9 positions agree with TRBD1. V was pared by 0 bases and J by 3 bases, with 2 bases of the junction left unmatched. The length of the CDR3 is 15 residues. Germline V gene sequence: CDR1 MGHDK, CDR2 SYGVNS. The CDR3 DNA follows: TGTGCCAGCAGTGAATACGGACAGGGGAAAGAGACCCAGTACTTC. Its translation is CASSEYGQGKETQYF.

V and J are TRBV15 and TRBJ1-1; D not resolved. From germline, CDR1 is LNHNV and CDR2 YYDKDF (reference sequence). The CDR3 sequence is 15 residues long. Trimming shortened V by 0 bases and J by 5 bases, and 13 bases separated the two germline ends. The CDR3 sequence is CATSRERWATTEAFF. The CDR3 DNA follows: TGTGCCACCAGCAGAGAGCGGTGGGCGACGACTGAAGCTTTCTTT.

The chain links TRBV6-5 to TRBJ1-1, with 10 bases aligning to TRBD1. The CDR3 loop spans 15 amino acids. Germline CDR1 MNHEY, CDR2 SVGAGI. Losses at the gene ends were 0 bases for V and 6 bases for J; bases not matched to a gene: 4. CDR3 amino acids: CASSYSTGGFPEAFF. DNA of the CDR3: TGTGCCAGCAGTTACTCGACAGGGGGCTTTCCTGAAGCTTTCTTT.

The genes are TRBV20-1 and TRBJ2-7; D is possibly TRBD1 (6 bases). The germline V gene encodes CDR1 DFQATT and CDR2 SNEGSKA (reference sequence). The V gene lost 4 bases and the J gene lost 4 bases, with 14 bases spanning the gap. The CDR3 covers 13 residues. The CDR3 sequence is CSAIHRVGYEQYF. DNA of the CDR3: TGCAGTGCTATTCACAGGGTTGGGTACGAGCAGTACTTC.

This clonotype was seen repeatedly, ten times or more. The chain uses TRBV7-8 and TRBJ1-1, with D uncertain. The V gene lost 7 bases and the J gene lost 1 base, with 16 bases spanning the gap. This CDR3 comprises 15 residues. Germline V gives CDR1 SGHVS, CDR2 FQNEAQ. Written as DNA, the CDR3 is TGTGCCAGCACTTTTAGACGGACGGAGAACACTGAAGCTTTCTTT. It specifies CASTFRRTENTEAFF. The whole variable domain, remainder taken from reference TRBV7-8 and TRBJ1-1, is GAGVSQSPRYKVAKRGQDVALRCDPISGHVSLFWYQQALGQGPEFLTYFQNEAQLDKSGLPSDRFFAERPEGSVSTLKIQRTQQEDSAVYLCASTFRRTENTEAFFGQGTRLTVV.

Many counts were recorded for this clonotype. The chain is built from TRBV30 and TRBJ1-5; D remains ambiguous. The CDR3 extends over 13 amino acids. The V gene lost 6 bases and the J gene lost 6 bases, with 15 bases spanning the gap. Germline CDR1 is GTSNPN and CDR2 is SVGIG (reference sequence). In DNA form, the CDR3 reads TGTGCCTGCCGCGGCAAGGGCGGTCAGCCCCAGCATTTT. The encoded protein is CACRGKGGQPQHF.